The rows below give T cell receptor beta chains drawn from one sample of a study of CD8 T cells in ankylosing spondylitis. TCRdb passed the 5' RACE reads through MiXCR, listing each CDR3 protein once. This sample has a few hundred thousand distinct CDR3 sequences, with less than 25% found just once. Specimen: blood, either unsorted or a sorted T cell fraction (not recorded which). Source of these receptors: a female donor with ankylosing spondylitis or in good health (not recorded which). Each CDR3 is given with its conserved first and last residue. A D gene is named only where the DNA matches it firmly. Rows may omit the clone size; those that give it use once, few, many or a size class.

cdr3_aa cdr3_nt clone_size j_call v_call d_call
CASSSGQGRHEQYF TGTGCCAGCAGTTCTGGACAGGGGAGGCACGAGCAGTACTTC few TRBJ2-7 TRBV7-2 TRBD1
CASSPLITGGTGNIQYF TGTGCCAGCAGCCCCCTGATAACGGGGGGGACCGGAAACATTCAGTACTTC many TRBJ2-4 TRBV4-2 TRBD2
CASSLGPPGNYGYTF TGCGCCAGCAGCTTGGGACCGCCGGGAAACTATGGCTACACCTTC . TRBJ1-2 TRBV5-1 .
CASSPWYVSNTGELFF TGTGCCAGCAGCCCGTGGTACGTTTCGAACACCGGGGAGCTGTTTTTT few TRBJ2-2 TRBV7-6 .
CASSWKGSGELFF TGTGCCAGCAGCTGGAAAGGGTCCGGGGAGCTGTTTTTT . TRBJ2-2 TRBV7-2 .
CASSFSGLETQYF TGTGCCAGCAGCTTCAGCGGGCTGGAGACCCAGTACTTC . TRBJ2-5 TRBV7-2 .
CASSAPTGNTIYF TGTGCCAGCAGCGCCCCTACCGGAAACACCATATATTTT few TRBJ1-3 TRBV9 .
CSVRQQLAKNIQYF TGCAGCGTACGACAGCAACTAGCCAAAAACATTCAGTACTTC many TRBJ2-4 TRBV29-1 .
CASSDRTSGTSYNEQFF TGTGCCAGCAGCGACCGGACTAGCGGGACCTCCTACAATGAGCAGTTCTTC . TRBJ2-1 TRBV11-2 TRBD2
CASSVKQGVKTQYF TGTGCCAGCAGTGTCAAACAGGGGGTAAAGACCCAGTACTTC few TRBJ2-5 TRBV12-3/TRBV12-4 TRBD1
CASSYSRGPGQGGSSYGYTF TGTGCCAGCAGTTACTCTCGCGGACCGGGACAGGGAGGTTCATCCTATGGCTACACCTTC few TRBJ1-2 TRBV6-2/TRBV6-3 TRBD1
CASSQSRVGSAYEQYF TGCGCCAGCAGCCAAAGTCGAGTGGGGTCAGCGTACGAGCAGTACTTC few TRBJ2-7 TRBV4-3 .
CASSPISGTSGRYEQYF TGTGCCAGCAGCCCCATCTCCGGGACTAGCGGGAGATACGAGCAGTACTTC few TRBJ2-7 TRBV6-1 TRBD2
CASSRGAGGGEQFF TGTGCCAGCAGCAGAGGGGCGGGAGGTGGTGAGCAGTTCTTC few TRBJ2-1 TRBV7-7 TRBD2
CSAHLGQETQYF TGCAGTGCCCACCTCGGCCAAGAGACCCAGTACTTC few TRBJ2-5 TRBV20-1 .
CAISSGTDTQYF TGTGCCATCAGTTCAGGGACAGATACGCAGTATTTT . TRBJ2-3 TRBV10-3 .
CASSPVDRPGTQYF TGTGCCAGCAGCCCCGTGGATCGTCCTGGGACCCAGTACTTC many TRBJ2-5 TRBV5-6 .
CTSGVMSGYNEQFF TGCACCTCCGGGGTCATGTCAGGCTACAATGAGCAGTTCTTC few TRBJ2-1 TRBV29-1 .
CASSDDSGRAVNEQFF TGTGCCAGCAGCGACGACAGCGGGAGGGCGGTCAATGAGCAGTTCTTC few TRBJ2-1 TRBV25-1 TRBD2
CSASRTSNTGELFF TGCAGTGCTTCTCGGACATCGAACACCGGGGAGCTGTTTTTT few TRBJ2-2 TRBV20-1 .
CSAKQGNTEAFF TGCAGTGCTAAACAGGGAAACACTGAAGCTTTCTTT few TRBJ1-1 TRBV20-1 .
CAISDRGIYGYTF TGTGCCATCAGTGACAGGGGCATCTATGGCTACACCTTC . TRBJ1-2 TRBV10-3 .